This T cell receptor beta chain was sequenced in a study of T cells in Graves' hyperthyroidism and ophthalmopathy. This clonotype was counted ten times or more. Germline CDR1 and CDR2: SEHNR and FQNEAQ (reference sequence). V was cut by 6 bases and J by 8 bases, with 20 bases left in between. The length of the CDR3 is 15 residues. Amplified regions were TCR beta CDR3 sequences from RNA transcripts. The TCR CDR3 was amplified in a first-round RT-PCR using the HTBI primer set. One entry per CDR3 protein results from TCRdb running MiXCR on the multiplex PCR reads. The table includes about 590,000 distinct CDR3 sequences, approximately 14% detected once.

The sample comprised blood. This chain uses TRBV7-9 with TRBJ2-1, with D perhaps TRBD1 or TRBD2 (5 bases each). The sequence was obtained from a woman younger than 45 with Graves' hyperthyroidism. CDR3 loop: CASSTDRDPGHEQFF. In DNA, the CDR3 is TGTGCCAGCAGTACTGACCGGGACCCCGGGCATGAGCAGTTCTTC.